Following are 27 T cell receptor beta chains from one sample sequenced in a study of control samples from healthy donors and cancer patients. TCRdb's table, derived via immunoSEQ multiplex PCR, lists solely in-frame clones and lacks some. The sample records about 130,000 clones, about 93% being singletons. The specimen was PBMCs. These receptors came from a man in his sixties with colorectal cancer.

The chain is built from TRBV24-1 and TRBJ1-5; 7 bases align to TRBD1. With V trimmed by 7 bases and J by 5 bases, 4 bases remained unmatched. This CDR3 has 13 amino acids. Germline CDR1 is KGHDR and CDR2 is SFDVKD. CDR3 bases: TGTGCCACCAGGGGAAGGGGGCATCAGCCCCAGCATTTT. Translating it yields CATRGRGHQPQHF.

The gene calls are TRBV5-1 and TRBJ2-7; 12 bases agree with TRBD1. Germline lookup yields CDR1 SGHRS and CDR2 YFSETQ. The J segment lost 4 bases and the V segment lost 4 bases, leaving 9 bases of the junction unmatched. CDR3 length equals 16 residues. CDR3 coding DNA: TGCGCCAGCAGCCCCGGGACAGGGGGCTCAAAGTACGAGCAGTACTTC. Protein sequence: CASSPGTGGSKYEQYF. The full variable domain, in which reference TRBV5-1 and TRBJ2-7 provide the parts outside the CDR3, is KAGVTQTPRYLIKTRGQQVTLSCSPISGHRSVSWYQQTPGQGLQFLFEYFSETQRNKGNFPGRFSGRQFSNSRSEMNVSTLELGDSALYLCASSPGTGGSKYEQYFGPGTRLTVT.

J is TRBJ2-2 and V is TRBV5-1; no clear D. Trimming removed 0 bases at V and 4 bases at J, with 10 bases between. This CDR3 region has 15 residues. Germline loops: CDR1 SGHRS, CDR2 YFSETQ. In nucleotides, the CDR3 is TGCGCCAGCAGCTTGGCCCGACAAGTCACCGGGGAGCTGTTTTTT. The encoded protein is CASSLARQVTGELFF.

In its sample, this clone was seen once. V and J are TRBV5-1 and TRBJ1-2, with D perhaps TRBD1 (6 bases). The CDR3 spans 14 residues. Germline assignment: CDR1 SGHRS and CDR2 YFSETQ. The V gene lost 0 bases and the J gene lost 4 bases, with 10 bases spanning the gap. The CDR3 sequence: CASSLGRQAYGYTF. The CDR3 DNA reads TGCGCCAGCAGCTTGGGGAGACAGGCCTATGGCTACACCTTC.

The CDR3 loop is CASKGLSSGANVLTF. The CDR3 nucleotides are TGTGCCAGCAAGGGACTGAGCTCTGGGGCCAACGTCCTGACTTTC. The V and J genes are TRBV9 and TRBJ2-6, with TRBD2 as a possible D gene (6 bases). The CDR3 is made up of 15 amino acids. The germline V and J ends were trimmed by 6 bases and 0 bases, with 10 bases remaining between them. Germline CDR1 reads SGDLS; CDR2 reads YYNGEE.

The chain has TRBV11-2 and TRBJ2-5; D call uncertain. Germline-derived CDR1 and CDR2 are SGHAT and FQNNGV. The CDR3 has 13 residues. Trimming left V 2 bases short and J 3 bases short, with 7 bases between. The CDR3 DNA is TGTGCCAGCAGCTTAAACCAAGAAGAGACCCAGTACTTC. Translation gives CASSLNQEETQYF.

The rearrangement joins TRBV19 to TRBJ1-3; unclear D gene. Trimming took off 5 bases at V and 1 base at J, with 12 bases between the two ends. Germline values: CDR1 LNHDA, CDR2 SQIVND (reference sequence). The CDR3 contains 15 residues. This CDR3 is CASSPPGESGNTIYF. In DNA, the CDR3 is TGTGCCAGTAGTCCTCCTGGGGAATCTGGAAACACCATATATTTT.

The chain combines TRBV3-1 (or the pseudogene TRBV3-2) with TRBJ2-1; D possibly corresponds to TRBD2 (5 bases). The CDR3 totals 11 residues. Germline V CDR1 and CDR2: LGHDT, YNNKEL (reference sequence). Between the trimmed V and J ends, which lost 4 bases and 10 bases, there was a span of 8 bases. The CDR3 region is CASSRRREQFF. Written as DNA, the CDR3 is TGTGCCAGCAGCCGAAGGAGGGAGCAGTTCTTC.

CDR3 bases: TGTGCAATAGAATCTAACTATGGCTACACCTTC. It is translated as CAIESNYGYTF. V gene TRBV10-3 combines with J gene TRBJ1-2, with D unclear. CDR1 and CDR2 (germline): ENHRY, SYGVKD. The CDR3 sequence is 11 residues long.

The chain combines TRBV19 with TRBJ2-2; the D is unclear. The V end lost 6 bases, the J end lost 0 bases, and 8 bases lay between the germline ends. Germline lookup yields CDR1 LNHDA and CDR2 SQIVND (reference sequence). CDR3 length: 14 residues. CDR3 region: CASSYNANTGELFF. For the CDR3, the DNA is TGTGCCAGTAGCTATAACGCGAACACCGGGGAGCTGTTTTTT.

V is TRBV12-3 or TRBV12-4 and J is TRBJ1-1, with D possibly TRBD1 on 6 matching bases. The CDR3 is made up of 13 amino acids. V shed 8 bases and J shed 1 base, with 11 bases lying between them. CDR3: CASVETGNTEAFF. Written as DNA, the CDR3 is TGTGCCAGCGTGGAGACAGGGAACACTGAAGCTTTCTTT.

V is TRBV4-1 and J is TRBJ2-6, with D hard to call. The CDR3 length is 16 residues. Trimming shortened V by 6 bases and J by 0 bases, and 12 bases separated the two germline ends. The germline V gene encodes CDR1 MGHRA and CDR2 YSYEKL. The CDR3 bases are TGCGCCAGCAGTAGCATGACGGCCTCTGGGGCCAACGTCCTGACTTTC. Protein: CASSSMTASGANVLTF.

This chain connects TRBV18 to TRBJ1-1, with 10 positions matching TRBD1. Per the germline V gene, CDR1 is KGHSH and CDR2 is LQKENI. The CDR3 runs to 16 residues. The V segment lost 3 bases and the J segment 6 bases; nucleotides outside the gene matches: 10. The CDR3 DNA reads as TGTGCCAGCTCACCGACGGAGAATGGACAGGGGGCTGAAGCTTTCTTT. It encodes CASSPTENGQGAEAFF.

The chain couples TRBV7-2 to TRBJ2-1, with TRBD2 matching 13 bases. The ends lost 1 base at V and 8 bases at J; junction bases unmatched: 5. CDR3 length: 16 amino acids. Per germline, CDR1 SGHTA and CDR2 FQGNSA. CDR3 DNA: TGTGCCAGCAGCTTAGGACTAGCGGGGGGTGTGGATGAGCAGTTCTTC. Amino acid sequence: CASSLGLAGGVDEQFF.

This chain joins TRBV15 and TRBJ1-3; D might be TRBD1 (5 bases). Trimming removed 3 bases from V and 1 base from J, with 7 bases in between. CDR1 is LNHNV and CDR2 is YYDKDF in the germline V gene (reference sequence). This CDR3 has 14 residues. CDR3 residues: CATSSWGSGNTIYF. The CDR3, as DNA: TGTGCCACCAGCAGTTGGGGGTCTGGAAACACCATATATTTT.

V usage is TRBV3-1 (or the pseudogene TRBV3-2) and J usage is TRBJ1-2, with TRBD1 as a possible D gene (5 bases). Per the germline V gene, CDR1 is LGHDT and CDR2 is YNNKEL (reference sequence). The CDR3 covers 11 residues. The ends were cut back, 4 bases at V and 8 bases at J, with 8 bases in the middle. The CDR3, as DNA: TGTGCCAGCAGCCTTCGGGGGGGCTACACCTTC. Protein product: CASSLRGGYTF.

DNA of the CDR3: TGCGCCAGCAGGGATGCCCGAGGGAATTACAATGAGCAGTTCTTC. As protein: CASRDARGNYNEQFF. V and J are TRBV5-1 and TRBJ2-1; tentatively, D is TRBD2 (5 bases). CDR1 is SGHRS and CDR2 is YFSETQ in the germline V gene. The CDR3 runs to 15 residues. Trimming left V 5 bases short and J 4 bases short, with 16 bases between.

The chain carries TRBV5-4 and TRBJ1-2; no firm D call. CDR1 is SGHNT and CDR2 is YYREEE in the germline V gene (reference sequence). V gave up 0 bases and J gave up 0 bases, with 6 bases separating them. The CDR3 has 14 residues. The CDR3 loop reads CASSLEAANYGYTF. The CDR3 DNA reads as TGTGCCAGCAGCTTGGAGGCCGCTAACTATGGCTACACCTTC.

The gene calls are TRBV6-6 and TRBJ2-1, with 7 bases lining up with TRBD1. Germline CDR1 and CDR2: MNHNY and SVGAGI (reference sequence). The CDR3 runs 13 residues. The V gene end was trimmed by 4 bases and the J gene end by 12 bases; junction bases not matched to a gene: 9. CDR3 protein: CASSSGTAPGQFF. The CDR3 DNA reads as TGTGCCAGCAGTTCCGGGACAGCGCCCGGGCAGTTCTTC.

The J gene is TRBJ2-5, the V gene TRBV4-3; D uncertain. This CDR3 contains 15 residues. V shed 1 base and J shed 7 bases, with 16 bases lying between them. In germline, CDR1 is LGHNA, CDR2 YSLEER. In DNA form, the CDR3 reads TGCGCCAGCAGCCAAGTAGGAGAGCCCACCGGGACCCAGTACTTC. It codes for CASSQVGEPTGTQYF.

CDR3 sequence: CASSGGPSRAKNIQYF. The CDR3 DNA reads as TGTGCCAGCAGTGGTGGGCCCAGTAGGGCCAAAAACATTCAGTACTTC. This chain connects TRBV2 to TRBJ2-4; D is unresolved. The germline gives CDR1 SNHLY, CDR2 FYNNEI. This CDR3 is built from 16 residues. V dropped 4 bases and J dropped 1 base, with 14 bases sitting between them.

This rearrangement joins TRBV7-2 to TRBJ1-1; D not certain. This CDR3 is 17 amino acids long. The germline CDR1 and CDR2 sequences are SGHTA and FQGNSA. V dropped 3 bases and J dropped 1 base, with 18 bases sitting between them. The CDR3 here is CASSFDVFRISNTEAFF. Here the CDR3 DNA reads TGTGCCAGCAGCTTTGACGTTTTTAGGATCTCGAACACTGAAGCTTTCTTT.

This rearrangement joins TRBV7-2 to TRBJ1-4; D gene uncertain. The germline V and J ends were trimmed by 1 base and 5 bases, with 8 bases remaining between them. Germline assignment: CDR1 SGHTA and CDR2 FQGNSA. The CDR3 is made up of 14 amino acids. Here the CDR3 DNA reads TGTGCCAGCAGCTTAGGATCGGGCAATGAAAAACTGTTTTTT. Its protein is CASSLGSGNEKLFF. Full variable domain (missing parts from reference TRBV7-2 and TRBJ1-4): GAGVSQSPSNKVTEKGKDVELRCDPISGHTALYWYRQSLGQGLEFLIYFQGNSAPDKSGLPSDRFSAERTGGSVSTLTIQRTQQEDSAVYLCASSLGSGNEKLFFGSGTQLSVL.

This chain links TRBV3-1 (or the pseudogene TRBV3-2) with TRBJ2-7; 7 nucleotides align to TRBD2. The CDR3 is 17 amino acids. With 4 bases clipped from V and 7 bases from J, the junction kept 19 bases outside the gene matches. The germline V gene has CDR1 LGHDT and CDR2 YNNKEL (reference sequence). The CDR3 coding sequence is TGTGCCAGCAGCCCTGGTAGTGTAGTAGCGGGCACCAGGGAGCAGTACTTC. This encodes CASSPGSVVAGTREQYF.

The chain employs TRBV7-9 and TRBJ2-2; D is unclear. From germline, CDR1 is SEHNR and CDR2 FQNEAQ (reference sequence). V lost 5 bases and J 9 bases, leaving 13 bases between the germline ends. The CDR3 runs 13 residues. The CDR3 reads CASSPWSPRELFF. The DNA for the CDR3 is TGTGCCAGCAGCCCATGGAGCCCCCGGGAGCTGTTTTTT. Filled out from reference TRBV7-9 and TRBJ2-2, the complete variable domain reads DTGVSQNPRHKITKRGQNVTFRCDPISEHNRLYWYRQTLGQGPEFLTYFQNEAQLEKSRLLSDRFSAERPKGSFSTLEIQRTEQGDSAMYLCASSPWSPRELFFGEGSRLTVL.

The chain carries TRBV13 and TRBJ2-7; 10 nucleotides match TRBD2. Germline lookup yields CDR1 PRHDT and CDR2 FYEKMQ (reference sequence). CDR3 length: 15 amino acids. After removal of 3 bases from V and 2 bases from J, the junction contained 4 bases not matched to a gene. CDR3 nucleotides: TGTGCCAGCAGCTTTCGGACTAGCGGCCCCTACGAGCAGTACTTC. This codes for CASSFRTSGPYEQYF.

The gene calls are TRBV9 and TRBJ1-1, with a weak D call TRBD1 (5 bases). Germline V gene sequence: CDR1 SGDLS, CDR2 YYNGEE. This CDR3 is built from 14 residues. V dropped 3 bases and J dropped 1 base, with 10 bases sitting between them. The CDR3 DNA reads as TGTGCCAGCAGCGCTGGGACGGGGAACACTGAAGCTTTCTTT. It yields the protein CASSAGTGNTEAFF.